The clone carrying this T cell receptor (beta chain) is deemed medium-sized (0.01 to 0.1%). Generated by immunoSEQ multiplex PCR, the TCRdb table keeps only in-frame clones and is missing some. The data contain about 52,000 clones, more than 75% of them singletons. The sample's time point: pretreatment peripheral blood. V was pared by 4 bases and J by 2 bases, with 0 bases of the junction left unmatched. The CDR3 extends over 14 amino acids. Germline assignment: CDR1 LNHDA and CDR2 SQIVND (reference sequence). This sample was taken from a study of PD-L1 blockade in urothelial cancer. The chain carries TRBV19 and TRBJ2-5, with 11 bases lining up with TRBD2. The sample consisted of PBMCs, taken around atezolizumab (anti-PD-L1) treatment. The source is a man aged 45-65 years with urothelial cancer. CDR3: CASSRTSGQETQYF. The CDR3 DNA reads TGTGCCAGTAGTAGGACTAGCGGGCAAGAGACCCAGTACTTC. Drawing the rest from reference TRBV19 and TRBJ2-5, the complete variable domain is DGGITQSPKYLFRKEGQNVTLSCEQNLNHDAMYWYRQDPGQGLRLIYYSQIVNDFQKGDIAEGYSVSREKKESFPLTVTSAQKNPTAFYLCASSRTSGQETQYFGPGTRLLVL.